These T cell receptor beta chains were read from a single sample in a study of blood T cell repertoires in COVID-19. The repertoire was sequenced with immunoSEQ multiplex PCR; TCRdb's copy has only in-frame clones and lacks some. The sample holds under 200,000 clones, over 80% seen once. Sequencing used peripheral blood. These receptor sequences come from a woman older than 75 with active or convalescent COVID-19. Each CDR3 is given with its conserved first and last residue. D genes are given only for firm matches. Not every row has a clone size; where given, it reads once, few, many or a size class.

CDR3 length: 16; V gene: TRBV11-3; J gene: TRBJ1-1; D gene: -; clone size: -; CDR3 protein: CASSLWGVGPNAEAFF; CDR3 DNA: TGTGCCAGCAGCCTGTGGGGAGTTGGGCCGAACGCTGAAGCTTTCTTT
CDR3 length: 15; V gene: TRBV19; J gene: TRBJ2-2; D gene: TRBD1; clone size: -; CDR3 protein: CASSGRTGGVGELFF; CDR3 DNA: TGTGCCAGTAGTGGGCGGACAGGGGGAGTCGGGGAGCTGTTTTTT
CDR3 length: 16; V gene: TRBV5-8; J gene: TRBJ1-4; D gene: -; clone size: -; CDR3 protein: CASIPRGRATNEKLFF; CDR3 DNA: TGTGCCAGCATCCCAAGGGGCAGGGCTACTAATGAAAAACTGTTTTTT
CDR3 length: 15; V gene: TRBV4-3; J gene: TRBJ1-2; D gene: TRBD1; clone size: -; CDR3 protein: CASSPHDRANYGYTF; CDR3 DNA: TGCGCCAGCAGCCCTCATGACAGGGCGAACTATGGCTACACCTTC
CDR3 length: 14; V gene: TRBV11-2; J gene: TRBJ2-7; D gene: TRBD1; clone size: -; CDR3 protein: CASSFDRGLDEQYF; CDR3 DNA: TGTGCCAGCAGTTTCGACAGGGGGCTAGACGAGCAGTACTTC
CDR3 length: 17; V gene: TRBV4-3; J gene: TRBJ2-3; D gene: -; clone size: -; CDR3 protein: CASSQEAVATSTDTQYF; CDR3 DNA: TGCGCCAGCAGCCAAGAGGCGGTAGCTACTAGCACAGATACGCAGTATTTT
CDR3 length: 13; V gene: TRBV19; J gene: TRBJ2-7; D gene: TRBD1; clone size: -; CDR3 protein: CASSLQGAKEQYF; CDR3 DNA: TGTGCCAGTAGTTTGCAGGGGGCTAAGGAGCAGTACTTC
CDR3 length: 12; V gene: TRBV6-7; J gene: TRBJ2-3; D gene: -; clone size: -; CDR3 protein: CASSQSTDTQYF; CDR3 DNA: TGTGCCAGCAGTCAAAGCACAGATACGCAGTATTTT
CDR3 length: 19; V gene: TRBV27; J gene: TRBJ2-2; D gene: TRBD1; clone size: once; CDR3 protein: CASSLSFDSPGQGGGELFF; CDR3 DNA: TGTGCCAGCAGTTTATCGTTCGATTCCCCGGGACAGGGAGGCGGGGAGCTGTTTTTT
CDR3 length: 14; V gene: TRBV18; J gene: TRBJ1-1; D gene: -; clone size: -; CDR3 protein: CASSIDITNTEAFF; CDR3 DNA: TGTGCCAGCTCAATCGACATAACGAACACTGAAGCTTTCTTT
CDR3 length: 17; V gene: TRBV5-5; J gene: TRBJ1-4; D gene: TRBD1; clone size: -; CDR3 protein: CASSSRHRGLGVEKLFF; CDR3 DNA: TGTGCCAGCAGCTCGAGACACAGGGGGCTGGGGGTTGAAAAACTGTTTTTT
CDR3 length: 13; V gene: TRBV10-3; J gene: TRBJ2-7; D gene: -; clone size: -; CDR3 protein: CAISETGFYEQYF; CDR3 DNA: TGTGCCATCAGTGAAACAGGGTTTTACGAGCAGTACTTC
CDR3 length: 12; V gene: TRBV5-1; J gene: TRBJ1-2; D gene: TRBD1; clone size: -; CDR3 protein: CASRGQNYGYTF; CDR3 DNA: TGCGCCAGCAGGGGACAGAACTATGGCTACACCTTC
CDR3 length: 15; V gene: TRBV10-3; J gene: TRBJ2-3; D gene: TRBD2; clone size: -; CDR3 protein: CAISATSGVGDTQYF; CDR3 DNA: TGTGCCATCAGCGCGACTAGCGGGGTTGGAGATACGCAGTATTTT
CDR3 length: 14; V gene: TRBV14; J gene: TRBJ2-7; D gene: -; clone size: -; CDR3 protein: CASSQVQGRGEQYF; CDR3 DNA: TGTGCCAGCAGCCAAGTGCAGGGGCGGGGGGAGCAGTACTTC
CDR3 length: 14; V gene: TRBV6-6; J gene: TRBJ1-2; D gene: -; clone size: -; CDR3 protein: CASRTPSDVGYYTF; CDR3 DNA: TGTGCCAGCAGGACACCCTCGGATGTGGGCTACTACACCTTC
CDR3 length: 16; V gene: TRBV4-3; J gene: TRBJ1-4; D gene: -; clone size: -; CDR3 protein: CASSQDGGGQVEKLFF; CDR3 DNA: TGCGCCAGCAGCCAAGACGGTGGGGGACAAGTTGAAAAACTGTTTTTT
CDR3 length: 14; V gene: TRBV10-3; J gene: TRBJ1-2; D gene: -; clone size: -; CDR3 protein: CAISDLTGRYGYTF; CDR3 DNA: TGTGCCATCAGTGACCTGACTGGTCGGTATGGCTACACCTTC
CDR3 length: 16; V gene: TRBV7-9; J gene: TRBJ1-6; D gene: TRBD1; clone size: few; CDR3 protein: CASSPQAGTGNSPLHF; CDR3 DNA: TGTGCCAGCAGCCCTCAAGCCGGGACAGGGAATTCACCCCTCCACTTT
CDR3 length: 15; V gene: TRBV18; J gene: TRBJ1-5; D gene: TRBD1; clone size: -; CDR3 protein: CASSRQGEGNQPQHF; CDR3 DNA: TGTGCCAGCTCACGGCAGGGGGAAGGCAATCAGCCCCAGCATTTT
CDR3 length: 11; V gene: TRBV12-3/TRBV12-4; J gene: TRBJ1-2; D gene: -; clone size: -; CDR3 protein: CASSRTGGYTF; CDR3 DNA: TGTGCCAGCAGCCGGACTGGTGGCTACACCTTC
CDR3 length: 15; V gene: TRBV19; J gene: TRBJ1-5; D gene: -; clone size: -; CDR3 protein: CASSIGELGNQPQHF; CDR3 DNA: TGTGCCAGTAGTATTGGGGAGTTGGGCAATCAGCCCCAGCATTTT
CDR3 length: 17; V gene: TRBV7-2; J gene: TRBJ1-5; D gene: TRBD1; clone size: -; CDR3 protein: CASSLAHMGQGDQPQHF; CDR3 DNA: TGTGCCAGCAGCTTAGCCCATATGGGACAGGGGGACCAGCCCCAGCATTTT
CDR3 length: 13; V gene: TRBV19; J gene: TRBJ2-2; D gene: -; clone size: -; CDR3 protein: CASSREGAGELFF; CDR3 DNA: TGTGCCAGTAGTAGGGAGGGGGCCGGGGAGCTGTTTTTT
CDR3 length: 14; V gene: TRBV24-1; J gene: TRBJ2-1; D gene: TRBD2; clone size: -; CDR3 protein: CATQEAGGGNEQFF; CDR3 DNA: TGTGCCACTCAGGAAGCGGGGGGAGGGAATGAGCAGTTCTTC
CDR3 length: 13; V gene: TRBV7-3; J gene: TRBJ2-3; D gene: -; clone size: once; CDR3 protein: CASSSSSTDTQYF; CDR3 DNA: TGTGCCAGCAGCTCCTCTAGCACAGATACGCAGTATTTT
CDR3 length: 14; V gene: TRBV7-2; J gene: TRBJ2-5; D gene: -; clone size: -; CDR3 protein: CASSSRQYQETQYF; CDR3 DNA: TGTGCCAGCAGCTCAAGACAGTATCAAGAGACCCAGTACTTC
CDR3 length: 16; V gene: TRBV27; J gene: TRBJ1-2; D gene: -; clone size: -; CDR3 protein: CASSPLNRGAGYGYTF; CDR3 DNA: TGTGCCAGCAGCCCCCTAAATAGGGGCGCGGGGTATGGCTACACCTTC
CDR3 length: 15; V gene: TRBV2; J gene: TRBJ1-2; D gene: -; clone size: -; CDR3 protein: CASSEEAGKSYGYTF; CDR3 DNA: TGTGCCAGCAGTGAAGAAGCAGGAAAATCCTATGGCTACACCTTC
CDR3 length: 12; V gene: TRBV6-1; J gene: TRBJ1-2; D gene: -; clone size: -; CDR3 protein: CASSEEHYGYTF; CDR3 DNA: TGTGCCAGCAGTGAAGAGCACTATGGCTACACCTTC
CDR3 length: 16; V gene: TRBV4-3; J gene: TRBJ2-1; D gene: TRBD1; clone size: -; CDR3 protein: CASSLITDRVGNEQFF; CDR3 DNA: TGCGCCAGCAGCCTTATCACGGACAGGGTTGGGAATGAGCAGTTCTTC
CDR3 length: 13; V gene: TRBV7-9; J gene: TRBJ2-7; D gene: TRBD1; clone size: -; CDR3 protein: CASSRDSPYEQYF; CDR3 DNA: TGTGCCAGCAGCCGGGACAGTCCCTACGAGCAGTACTTC
CDR3 length: 18; V gene: TRBV5-8; J gene: TRBJ2-2; D gene: -; clone size: -; CDR3 protein: CASTLVIYGTQNTGELFF; CDR3 DNA: TGTGCCAGCACCTTGGTTATTTATGGGACACAGAACACCGGGGAGCTGTTTTTT
CDR3 length: 13; V gene: TRBV2; J gene: TRBJ1-2; D gene: TRBD1; clone size: -; CDR3 protein: CASRLNRGSGYTF; CDR3 DNA: TGTGCCAGCAGACTGAACAGGGGAAGCGGCTACACCTTC
CDR3 length: 17; V gene: TRBV4-3; J gene: TRBJ1-2; D gene: -; clone size: -; CDR3 protein: CASSQDRQEAVGYGYTF; CDR3 DNA: TGCGCCAGCAGCCAAGATAGGCAGGAGGCGGTGGGCTATGGCTACACCTTC
CDR3 length: 15; V gene: TRBV5-1; J gene: TRBJ2-2; D gene: -; clone size: -; CDR3 protein: CASSFKASEGGELFF; CDR3 DNA: TGCGCCAGCAGCTTCAAGGCTAGCGAAGGCGGGGAGCTGTTTTTT
CDR3 length: 15; V gene: TRBV3-1/TRBV3-2; J gene: TRBJ2-1; D gene: TRBD2; clone size: -; CDR3 protein: CASSPSGGTYNEQFF; CDR3 DNA: TGTGCCAGCAGCCCTAGCGGGGGGACATACAATGAGCAGTTCTTC
CDR3 length: 15; V gene: TRBV5-6; J gene: TRBJ1-2; D gene: -; clone size: -; CDR3 protein: CASSPFAGANYGYTF; CDR3 DNA: TGTGCCAGCAGCCCCTTTGCGGGGGCCAACTATGGCTACACCTTC
CDR3 length: 15; V gene: TRBV6-2/TRBV6-3; J gene: TRBJ1-2; D gene: -; clone size: -; CDR3 protein: CASSYSGRPNYGYTF; CDR3 DNA: TGTGCCAGCAGTTACTCAGGGAGACCTAACTATGGCTACACCTTC
CDR3 length: 14; V gene: TRBV5-1; J gene: TRBJ1-1; D gene: TRBD1; clone size: -; CDR3 protein: CASSTGQGNTEAFF; CDR3 DNA: TGCGCCAGCAGCACCGGACAGGGAAACACTGAAGCTTTCTTT
CDR3 length: 16; V gene: TRBV27; J gene: TRBJ2-6; D gene: TRBD1; clone size: -; CDR3 protein: CASSLSTGAGANVLTF; CDR3 DNA: TGTGCCAGCAGTTTATCCACAGGGGCTGGGGCCAACGTCCTGACTTTC
CDR3 length: 15; V gene: TRBV5-6; J gene: TRBJ2-2; D gene: -; clone size: -; CDR3 protein: CASSLAGIGTGELFF; CDR3 DNA: TGTGCCAGCAGCTTGGCGGGGATCGGCACCGGGGAGCTGTTTTTT
CDR3 length: 17; V gene: TRBV6-4; J gene: TRBJ2-2; D gene: TRBD2; clone size: -; CDR3 protein: CASSGTSGGQITGELFF; CDR3 DNA: TGTGCCAGCAGTGGGACTAGCGGGGGGCAGATAACCGGGGAGCTGTTTTTT
CDR3 length: 15; V gene: TRBV29-1; J gene: TRBJ2-7; D gene: -; clone size: -; CDR3 protein: CSVESQGGSSYEQYF; CDR3 DNA: TGCAGCGTTGAGTCACAGGGGGGGAGCTCCTACGAGCAGTACTTC
CDR3 length: 12; V gene: TRBV12-3/TRBV12-4; J gene: TRBJ1-1; D gene: -; clone size: -; CDR3 protein: CASTLQGTEAFF; CDR3 DNA: TGTGCCAGCACCCTTCAGGGAACTGAAGCTTTCTTT
CDR3 length: 14; V gene: TRBV11-2; J gene: TRBJ1-1; D gene: -; clone size: -; CDR3 protein: CASSFGGQVTEAFF; CDR3 DNA: TGTGCCAGCAGCTTTGGCGGACAAGTCACTGAAGCTTTCTTT
CDR3 length: 16; V gene: TRBV7-2; J gene: TRBJ2-1; D gene: -; clone size: -; CDR3 protein: CASSLTWGGPYNEQFF; CDR3 DNA: TGTGCCAGCAGCTTAACTTGGGGGGGGCCCTACAATGAGCAGTTCTTC
CDR3 length: 13; V gene: TRBV30; J gene: TRBJ1-6; D gene: -; clone size: -; CDR3 protein: CAWGQGGNSPLHF; CDR3 DNA: TGTGCCTGGGGTCAGGGTGGTAATTCACCCCTCCACTTT
CDR3 length: 12; V gene: TRBV6-5; J gene: TRBJ1-2; D gene: -; clone size: -; CDR3 protein: CASSSPGSVYTF; CDR3 DNA: TGTGCCAGCAGTTCCCCGGGGAGTGTCTACACCTTC
CDR3 length: 14; V gene: TRBV2; J gene: TRBJ1-6; D gene: TRBD1; clone size: once; CDR3 protein: CASRGTGENSPLHF; CDR3 DNA: TGTGCCAGCAGAGGGACAGGGGAAAATTCACCCCTCCACTTT
CDR3 length: 16; V gene: TRBV6-2/TRBV6-3; J gene: TRBJ1-5; D gene: -; clone size: -; CDR3 protein: CASSLPRTVINQPQHF; CDR3 DNA: TGTGCCAGCAGTCTGCCCAGGACAGTGATCAATCAGCCCCAGCATTTT
CDR3 length: 15; V gene: TRBV7-9; J gene: TRBJ1-6; D gene: TRBD1; clone size: -; CDR3 protein: CASSPTGGSNSPLHF; CDR3 DNA: TGTGCCAGCAGCCCTACAGGGGGATCAAATTCACCCCTCCACTTT
CDR3 length: 17; V gene: TRBV5-6; J gene: TRBJ2-3; D gene: TRBD2; clone size: -; CDR3 protein: CASSLRGTSGGTDTQYF; CDR3 DNA: TGTGCCAGCAGCCTCCGAGGGACTAGCGGGGGCACAGATACGCAGTATTTT
CDR3 length: 15; V gene: TRBV6-1; J gene: TRBJ1-5; D gene: TRBD1; clone size: -; CDR3 protein: CASSEGTGDNQPQHF; CDR3 DNA: TGTGCCAGCAGTGAAGGGACAGGAGACAATCAGCCCCAGCATTTT